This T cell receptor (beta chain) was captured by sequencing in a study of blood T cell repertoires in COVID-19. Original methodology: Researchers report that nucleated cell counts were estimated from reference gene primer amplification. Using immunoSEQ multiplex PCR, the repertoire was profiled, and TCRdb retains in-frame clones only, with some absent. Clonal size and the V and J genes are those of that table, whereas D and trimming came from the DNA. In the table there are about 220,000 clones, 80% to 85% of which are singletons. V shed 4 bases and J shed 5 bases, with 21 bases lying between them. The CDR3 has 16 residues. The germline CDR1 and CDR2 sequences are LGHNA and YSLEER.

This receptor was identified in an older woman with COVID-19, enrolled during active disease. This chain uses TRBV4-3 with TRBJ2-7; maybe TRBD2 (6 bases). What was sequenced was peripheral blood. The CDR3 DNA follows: TGCGCCAGCAGCCCGGCAAGGGGCGGGCCGGGGGACGAGCAGTACTTC. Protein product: CASSPARGGPGDEQYF.